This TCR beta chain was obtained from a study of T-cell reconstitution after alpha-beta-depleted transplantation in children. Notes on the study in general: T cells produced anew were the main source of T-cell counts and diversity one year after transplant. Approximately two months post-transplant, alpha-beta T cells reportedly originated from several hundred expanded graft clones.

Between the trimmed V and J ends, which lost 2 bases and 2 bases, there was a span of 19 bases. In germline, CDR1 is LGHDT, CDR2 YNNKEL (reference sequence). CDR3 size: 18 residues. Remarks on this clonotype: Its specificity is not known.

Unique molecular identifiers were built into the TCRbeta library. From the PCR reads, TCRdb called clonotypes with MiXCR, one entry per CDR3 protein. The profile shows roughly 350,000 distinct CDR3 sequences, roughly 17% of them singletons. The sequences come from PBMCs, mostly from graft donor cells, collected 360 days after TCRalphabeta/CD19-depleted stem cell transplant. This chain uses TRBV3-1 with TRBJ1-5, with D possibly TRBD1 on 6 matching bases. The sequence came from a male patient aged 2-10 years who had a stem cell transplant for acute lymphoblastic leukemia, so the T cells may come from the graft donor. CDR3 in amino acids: CASSQPNQGLGGNQPQHF. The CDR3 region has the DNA TGTGCCAGCAGCCAACCCAATCAGGGGCTCGGGGGCAATCAGCCCCAGCATTTT.